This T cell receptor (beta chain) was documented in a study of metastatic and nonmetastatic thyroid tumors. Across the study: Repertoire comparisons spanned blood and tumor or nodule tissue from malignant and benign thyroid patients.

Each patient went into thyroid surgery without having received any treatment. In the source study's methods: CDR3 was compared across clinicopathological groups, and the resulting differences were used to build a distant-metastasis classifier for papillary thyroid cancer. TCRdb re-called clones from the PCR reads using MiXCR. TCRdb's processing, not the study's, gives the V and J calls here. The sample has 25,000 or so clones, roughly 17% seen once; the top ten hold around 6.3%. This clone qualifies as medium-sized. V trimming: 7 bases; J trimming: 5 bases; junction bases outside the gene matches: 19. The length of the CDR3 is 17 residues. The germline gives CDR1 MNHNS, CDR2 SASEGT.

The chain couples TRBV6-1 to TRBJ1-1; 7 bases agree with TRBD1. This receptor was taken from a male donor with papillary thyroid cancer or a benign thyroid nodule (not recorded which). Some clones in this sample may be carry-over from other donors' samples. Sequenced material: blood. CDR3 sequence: CASMGGSRGRGSTEAFF. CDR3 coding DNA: TGTGCCAGCATGGGGGGTAGCCGGGGCAGGGGGAGTACTGAAGCTTTCTTT.